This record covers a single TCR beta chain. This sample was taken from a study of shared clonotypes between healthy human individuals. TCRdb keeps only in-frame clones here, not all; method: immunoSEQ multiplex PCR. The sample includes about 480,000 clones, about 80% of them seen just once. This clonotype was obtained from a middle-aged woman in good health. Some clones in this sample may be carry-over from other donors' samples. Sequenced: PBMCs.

The chain's CDR3 is CASGLVGGTSTDTQYF. CDR3 sequence (DNA): TGTGCTAGTGGTTTGGTGGGAGGAACTAGCACAGATACGCAGTATTTT. This chain connects TRBV12-5 to TRBJ2-3; D perhaps matches TRBD2 (6 bases). CDR1 is LGHNT and CDR2 is FRNRAP in the germline V gene. Trimming took off 0 bases at V and 0 bases at J, with 10 bases between the two ends. The CDR3 sequence is 16 residues long.